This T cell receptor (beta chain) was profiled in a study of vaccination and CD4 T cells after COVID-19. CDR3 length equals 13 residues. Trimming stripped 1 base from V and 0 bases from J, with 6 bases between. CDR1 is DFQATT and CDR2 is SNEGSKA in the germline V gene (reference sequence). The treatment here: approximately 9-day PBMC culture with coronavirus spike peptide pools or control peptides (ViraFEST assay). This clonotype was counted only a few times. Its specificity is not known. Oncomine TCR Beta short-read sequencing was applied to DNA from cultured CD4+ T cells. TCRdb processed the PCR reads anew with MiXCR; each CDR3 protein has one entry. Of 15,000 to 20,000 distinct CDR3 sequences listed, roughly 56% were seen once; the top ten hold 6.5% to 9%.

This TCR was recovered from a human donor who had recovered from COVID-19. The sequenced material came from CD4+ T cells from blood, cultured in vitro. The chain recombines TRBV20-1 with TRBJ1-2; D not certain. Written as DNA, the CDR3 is TGCAGTGCTAGAGTCTCTGCTAACTATGGCTACACCTTC. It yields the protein CSARVSANYGYTF.